Shown below are 13 T cell receptor beta chains from a single sample sequenced in a study of CD8+CD57+ T cells in acquired aplastic anemia. Patients selected for sequencing had displayed CD8+CD57+ cell expansion by flow cytometry. Using genomic DNA as the template, TCR beta VDJ and CDR3 profiling was carried out. In TCRdb, the reads were re-called with MiXCR into one record per CDR3 protein. The repertoire holds about 180,000 distinct CDR3 sequences, about half seen once, with approximately 12% in the top ten. Specimen: sorted CD4+, CD8+, or CD8+CD57+ T cells (not recorded which) from PBMCs. These receptors were collected from a human donor with aplastic anemia.

This clonotype was seen ten or more times. The gene calls are TRBV20-1 and TRBJ2-1; TRBD1 matches at 7 bases. The V gene end was trimmed by 6 bases and the J gene end by 4 bases; junction bases not matched to a gene: 6. Germline CDR1 reads DFQATT; CDR2 reads SNEGSKA (reference sequence). The CDR3 covers 13 residues. Here the CDR3 DNA reads TGCAGTGCGAAGGACAGGAGTTACAATGAGCAGTTCTTC. Translated: CSAKDRSYNEQFF.

This chain connects TRBV20-1 to TRBJ1-4, with D possibly TRBD1 on 6 matching bases. Trimming cost V 6 bases and J 8 bases, with 13 bases left between them. The germline CDR1 and CDR2 sequences are DFQATT and SNEGSKA (reference sequence). The length of the CDR3 is 12 residues. The CDR3 loop is CSATAQGEKLFF. CDR3 bases: TGCAGTGCAACCGCTCAGGGGGAAAAACTGTTTTTT.

The chain combines TRBV2 with TRBJ2-2, with D perhaps TRBD1 or TRBD2 (5 bases each). Germline V gives CDR1 SNHLY, CDR2 FYNNEI. This CDR3 is built from 15 residues. V was shortened by 8 bases and J by 6 bases, with 19 bases between the two germline ends. The DNA for the CDR3 is TGTGCCAGCTCAACCTTAGGGACGTCGCCCGGGGAGCTGTTTTTT. Amino acid sequence: CASSTLGTSPGELFF.

Of note for this clonotype: One base away lies a much larger clone, so this may be a sequencing read error. The chain employs TRBV7-8 and TRBJ2-7; D call uncertain. The CDR3 has 14 amino acids. Germline V gene sequence: CDR1 SGHVS, CDR2 FQNEAQ. The CDR3 nucleotides read TGTGCCAGCAGCTTAGCAGGTCCCACCTACGGGCAGTACTTC. This sequence encodes CASSLAGPTYGQYF.

J is TRBJ1-6 and V is TRBV24-1; 9 bases are shared with TRBD1. Germline V gives CDR1 KGHDR, CDR2 SFDVKD. The ends lost 7 bases at V and 7 bases at J; junction bases unmatched: 4. This CDR3 comprises 14 residues. The DNA for the CDR3 is TGTGCCACCAGAGGACAGGGGAACAATTCACCCCTCCACTTT. Amino acids: CATRGQGNNSPLHF.

Ten or more counts support this clonotype. The chain recombines TRBV11-2 with TRBJ2-7; D is possibly TRBD2 (5 bases). The CDR3 is 14 residues long. Between the trimmed V and J ends, which lost 2 bases and 9 bases, there was a span of 17 bases. Germline lookup yields CDR1 SGHAT and CDR2 FQNNGV. The chain's CDR3 is CASSLPIDAGRQYF. The CDR3 DNA reads TGTGCCAGCAGCTTACCCATTGATGCGGGCAGGCAGTACTTC. Based on the CDR3 plus reference TRBV11-2 and TRBJ2-7, the full variable domain is EAGVAQSPRYKIIEKRQSVAFWCNPISGHATLYWYQQILGQGPKLLIQFQNNGVVDDSQLPKDRFSAERLKGVDSTLKIQPAKLEDSAVYLCASSLPIDAGRQYFGPGTRLTVT.

This clonotype has at least ten counts. The gene calls are TRBV20-1 and TRBJ1-5; unclear D gene. The CDR3 runs 13 residues. Germline V gene lookup returns CDR1 DFQATT and CDR2 SNEGSKA (reference sequence). Deletions cut 4 bases from V and 1 base from J, with 8 bases between. CDR3 DNA sequence: TGCAGTGCTATTGGAGGGAGCAATCAGCCCCAGCATTTT. Its protein is CSAIGGSNQPQHF.

This clonotype was recorded many times. The chain is built from TRBV4-1 and TRBJ1-5; possible D gene TRBD1, 6 bases. CDR3 size: 14 residues. V lost 2 bases and J lost 6, with 11 bases in between. The V gene's germline CDR1 is MGHRA and CDR2 YSYEKL. The CDR3 bases are TGCGCCAGCAGCCAACCCGACAGGCCTCAGCCCCAGCATTTT. Its translation: CASSQPDRPQPQHF.

This chain connects TRBV10-3 to TRBJ1-6, with D possibly matching TRBD1 (6 bases). Deletions cut 5 bases from V and 5 bases from J, with 16 bases between. This CDR3 is 16 amino acids long. Germline assignment: CDR1 ENHRY and CDR2 SYGVKD. The CDR3 nucleotides are TGTGCCATCAGTATGAAGCTGACAGGAGATAATTCACCCCTCCACTTT. Translated, it gives CAISMKLTGDNSPLHF.

The rearrangement links TRBV10-3 to TRBJ1-6; D gene uncertain. CDR3 length: 14 amino acids. CDR1 and CDR2 (germline): ENHRY, SYGVKD. Trimming removed 6 bases at V and 6 bases at J, with 12 bases between. The CDR3 region has the DNA TGTGCCATCAGGACCCTCGGACCTAATTCACCCCTCCACTTT. This gives the protein CAIRTLGPNSPLHF.

This clonotype was recorded many times. The chain is built from TRBV12-3 or TRBV12-4 and TRBJ1-1; 7 nucleotides line up with TRBD1. Losses at the gene ends were 5 bases for V and 4 bases for J; bases not matched to a gene: 7. CDR3 length: 14 amino acids. The CDR3 spells CASSTRQGGTEAFF. Here the CDR3 DNA reads TGTGCCAGCAGTACCCGACAGGGAGGCACTGAAGCTTTCTTT.

This clonotype has more than one count but fewer than ten. The chain joins TRBV29-1 to TRBJ1-5, with D possibly being TRBD1 (6 bases). In germline, CDR1 is SQVTM, CDR2 ANQGSEA. Trimming left V 6 bases short and J 2 bases short, with 11 bases between. The CDR3 has 13 amino acids. CDR3 nucleotide sequence: TGCAGCGTAAGGGACACCCGCAATCAGCCCCAGCATTTT. Residues: CSVRDTRNQPQHF.

At least ten counts were recorded for this clonotype. CDR3 protein: CASSYSTGRRYTF. DNA of the CDR3: TGTGCCAGCAGTTACTCGACCGGACGACGCTACACCTTC. The chain is built from TRBV6-5 and TRBJ1-2; D not resolved. The CDR3 runs to 13 residues. V lost 0 bases and J 9 bases, leaving 11 bases between the germline ends. Germline loops: CDR1 MNHEY, CDR2 SVGAGI.